The 7 T cell receptor beta chains given below trace back to one sample, sequenced in a study of regulatory T cells in long-lasting Graves disease. According to the study, TCR beta libraries were built with iRepertoire HTBI primers and CDR3-region Arm-PCR. One entry per CDR3 protein, called by TCRdb with MiXCR from the multiplex PCR reads. The sample has 350,000 to 450,000 distinct CDR3 sequences, 15% seen once. The time point denotes: newly diagnosed GD, antithyroid drugs for less than 3 months. The TCR library was made from RNA extracted from PBMCs. The sample was also linked to a second study, of T cells in Graves' hyperthyroidism and ophthalmopathy.

This sample comprised peripheral blood mononuclear cells (PBMCs), obtained at new diagnosis, from a patient treated with antithyroid drugs. The receptors derive from a woman aged 40-49 years with Graves disease.

This clonotype has ten or more counts. The chain links TRBV2 to TRBJ1-4, with D unclear. Germline V gene sequence: CDR1 SNHLY, CDR2 FYNNEI. V gave up 6 bases and J gave up 1 base, with 9 bases separating them. The CDR3 is 14 residues long. In DNA, the CDR3 is TGTGCCAGCAGCGAGGGTGGAACTAATGAAAAACTGTTTTTT. This translates into CASSEGGTNEKLFF.

This clonotype was counted a few times. V usage is TRBV27 and J usage is TRBJ1-6; 7 nucleotides agree with TRBD1. The CDR3 runs to 13 residues. Looked up from germline, CDR1 is MNHEY and CDR2 is SMNVEV (reference sequence). The J segment lost 7 bases and the V segment lost 8 bases, leaving 5 bases of the junction unmatched. The CDR3 here is CASGTVTNSPLHF. In nucleotides, the CDR3 is TGTGCCAGCGGGACAGTGACCAATTCACCCCTCCACTTT.

The DNA of the CDR3 is TGTGCCTGGAGTGTTGGGGGGGGCAGGGCAGATACGCAGTATTTT. It yields the protein CAWSVGGGRADTQYF. This chain uses TRBV30 with TRBJ2-3, with a tentative D call TRBD2 (7 bases). The CDR3 totals 15 residues. Trimming left V 0 bases short and J 4 bases short, with 14 bases between. The germline V gene has CDR1 GTSNPN and CDR2 SVGIG (reference sequence).

This clonotype appeared many times. The chain has TRBV7-9 and TRBJ2-5; 7 nucleotides line up with TRBD1. J lost 1 base, V lost 8 bases, and 4 bases had no gene match. This CDR3 region has 13 residues. Per the germline V gene, CDR1 is SEHNR and CDR2 is FQNEAQ (reference sequence). Here the CDR3 reads CASGRQGQETQYF. In nucleotides, the CDR3 is TGTGCCAGCGGCCGACAGGGCCAAGAGACCCAGTACTTC.

This clonotype was seen at least ten times. The chain has TRBV20-1 and TRBJ1-1, with D tentatively TRBD1 (5 bases). Trimming shortened V by 0 bases and J by 11 bases, and 19 bases separated the two germline ends. The CDR3 sequence is 14 residues long. Germline V gene lookup returns CDR1 DFQATT and CDR2 SNEGSKA (reference sequence). This chain's CDR3 is CSAREGGGASRAFF. CDR3 sequence (DNA): TGCAGTGCTAGAGAGGGAGGAGGGGCGAGCAGGGCTTTCTTT.

The chain links TRBV9 to TRBJ2-2; D remains unclear. CDR1 is SGDLS, CDR2 YYNGEE, per germline. The CDR3 contains 14 residues. Trimming pared 3 bases from V and 1 base from J, leaving 7 bases between. For the CDR3, the DNA is TGTGCCAGCAGCGCTACCATGAACACCGGGGAGCTGTTTTTT. This encodes CASSATMNTGELFF.

This clonotype was detected many times. This chain uses TRBV11-3 with TRBJ1-1; D uncertain. The CDR3 loop spans 14 amino acids. Germline lookup yields CDR1 SGHNT and CDR2 YENEEA. Trimming left V 1 base short and J 2 bases short, with 8 bases between. The CDR3 loop is CASSLAAINTEAFF. CDR3 nucleotides: TGTGCCAGCAGCTTAGCGGCAATTAACACTGAAGCTTTCTTT.